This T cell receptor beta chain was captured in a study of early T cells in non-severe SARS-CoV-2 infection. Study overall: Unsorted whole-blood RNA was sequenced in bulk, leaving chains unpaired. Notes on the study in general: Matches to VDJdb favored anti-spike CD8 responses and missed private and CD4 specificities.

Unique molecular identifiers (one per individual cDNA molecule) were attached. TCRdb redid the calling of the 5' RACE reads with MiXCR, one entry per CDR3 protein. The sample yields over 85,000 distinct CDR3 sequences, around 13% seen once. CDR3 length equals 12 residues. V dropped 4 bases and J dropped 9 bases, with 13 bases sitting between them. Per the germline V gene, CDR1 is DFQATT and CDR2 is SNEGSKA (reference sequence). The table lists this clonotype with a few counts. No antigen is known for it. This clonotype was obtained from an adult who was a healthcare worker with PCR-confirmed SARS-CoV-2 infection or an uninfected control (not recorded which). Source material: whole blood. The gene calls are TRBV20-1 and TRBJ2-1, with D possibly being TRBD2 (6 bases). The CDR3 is CSANAARGEQFF. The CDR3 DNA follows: TGCAGTGCTAACGCTGCGCGGGGTGAGCAGTTCTTC.